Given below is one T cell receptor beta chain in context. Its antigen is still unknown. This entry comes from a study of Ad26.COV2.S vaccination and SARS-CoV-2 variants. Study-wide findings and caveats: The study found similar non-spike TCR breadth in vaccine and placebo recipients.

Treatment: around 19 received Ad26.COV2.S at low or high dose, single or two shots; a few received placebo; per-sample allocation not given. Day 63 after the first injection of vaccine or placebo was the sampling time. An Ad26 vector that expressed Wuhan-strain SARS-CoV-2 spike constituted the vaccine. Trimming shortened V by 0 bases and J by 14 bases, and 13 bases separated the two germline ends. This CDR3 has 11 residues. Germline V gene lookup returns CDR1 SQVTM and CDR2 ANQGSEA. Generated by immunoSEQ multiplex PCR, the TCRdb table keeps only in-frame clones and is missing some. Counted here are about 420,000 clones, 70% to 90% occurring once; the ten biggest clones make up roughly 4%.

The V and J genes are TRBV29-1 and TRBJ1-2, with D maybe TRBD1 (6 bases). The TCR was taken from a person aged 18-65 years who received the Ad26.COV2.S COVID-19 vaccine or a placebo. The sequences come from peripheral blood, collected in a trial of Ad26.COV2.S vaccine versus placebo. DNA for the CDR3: TGCAGCGTTGAAGACAGGGGCCCCCTGACCTTC. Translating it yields CSVEDRGPLTF.